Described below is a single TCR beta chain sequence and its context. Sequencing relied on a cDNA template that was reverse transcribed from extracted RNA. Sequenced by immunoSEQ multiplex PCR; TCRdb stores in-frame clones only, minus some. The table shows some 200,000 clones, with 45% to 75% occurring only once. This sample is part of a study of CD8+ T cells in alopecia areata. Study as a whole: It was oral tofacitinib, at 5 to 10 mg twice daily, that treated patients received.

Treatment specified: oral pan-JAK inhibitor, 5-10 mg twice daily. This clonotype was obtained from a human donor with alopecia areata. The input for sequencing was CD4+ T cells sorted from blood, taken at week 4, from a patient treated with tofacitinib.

DNA for the CDR3: TGTGCCAGCAGTGAAGCGCTCCGGGGTATGAACACTGAAGCTTTCTTT. This sequence encodes CASSEALRGMNTEAFF. The chain carries TRBV2 and TRBJ1-1; D not resolved. V was cut by 0 bases and J by 0 bases, with 11 bases left in between. The CDR3 has 16 amino acids. Germline-derived CDR1 and CDR2 are SNHLY and FYNNEI.